A selection of T cell receptor beta chains follows, all from one sample in a study of cytomegalovirus exposure and HLA in healthy donors. Produced via immunoSEQ multiplex PCR; TCRdb's table is partial and in-frame only. The data show about 180,000 clones, 70% to 80% seen once. Sequencing used PBMCs. Every receptor here comes from a man younger than 35 in good health and CMV-seronegative. The CDR3 runs from the conserved cysteine through the conserved F or W. Each record gives: J gene, V gene, clone size, CDR3 protein. A row's size may be missing; if present it is once, few, many or a size class.

TRBJ1-3 | TRBV5-6 | NA | CASSLAAGGRNTIYF
TRBJ1-1 | TRBV9 | NA | CASSYRGQGSEAFF
TRBJ1-6 | TRBV25-1 | NA | CASSEFGPHSPLHF
TRBJ2-5 | TRBV11-2 | NA | CASTLMGGPGETQYF
TRBJ2-4 | TRBV28 | NA | CASSAYRGAKNIQYF
TRBJ1-2 | TRBV6-1 | few | CASSEQGADYGYTF
TRBJ1-1 | TRBV18 | once | CASSPRGVNTEAFF
TRBJ2-5 | TRBV5-4 | NA | CASSLEQGAWETQYF
TRBJ2-4 | TRBV10-3 | NA | CAISETSGLAKNIQYF
TRBJ2-7 | TRBV6-5 | NA | CASSLGGGVSSYEQYF
TRBJ2-7 | TRBV18 | NA | CASSTTGEGYEQYF
TRBJ2-1 | TRBV21-1 | NA | CASSIIAGGPGEQFF
TRBJ1-6 | TRBV7-9 | NA | CANQEGAGSPLHF
TRBJ2-5 | TRBV27 | NA | CASSSRGTREETQYF
TRBJ2-3 | TRBV7-9 | NA | CASTLARFGLYTQYF
TRBJ1-2 | TRBV5-4 | NA | CASSFRGATYYGYTF
TRBJ2-4 | TRBV6-6 | NA | CASRFSDRGAKNIQYF
TRBJ1-4 | TRBV9 | NA | CASSADGLREKLFF
TRBJ1-6 | TRBV7-9 | NA | CASSSSGTGKSNSPLHF
TRBJ2-7 | TRBV6-1 | NA | CASISGQSSYEQYF
TRBJ2-5 | TRBV5-6 | NA | CASSLLPSGGAETQYF
TRBJ2-7 | TRBV7-6 | NA | CASSLGIGVTSGRVYEQYF
TRBJ1-6 | TRBV11-3 | NA | CASSSSGENSPLHF